Listed below are T cell receptor beta chains from one sample, sequenced in a study of T cell repertoires in cytomegalovirus infection. MiXCR, applied by TCRdb to the reads, yields one record per CDR3 protein. The sample holds about 140,000 distinct CDR3 sequences, roughly 6% seen once. The sequenced sample consisted of PBMCs. The receptors originated from a human donor in good health (CMV status not recorded). Some clones in this sample may be carry-over from other donors' samples. Both conserved end residues are part of each CDR3. Each record gives: CDR3 length, V gene, J gene, clone size, D gene, CDR3 DNA, CDR3 protein. A D gene is named only where the DNA matches it firmly. Where a row states a size, it is once, few, many or the class of an expanded clone; other rows omit it.

cdr3_length: 14; v_call: TRBV12-3/TRBV12-4; j_call: TRBJ1-2; clone_size: many; d_call: TRBD1; cdr3_nt: TGTGCCAGCAGTTTGATGAGACAGGGTTATGGCTACACCTTC; cdr3_aa: CASSLMRQGYGYTF
cdr3_length: 16; v_call: TRBV11-2; j_call: TRBJ1-6; clone_size: many; d_call: TRBD1; cdr3_nt: TGTGCCAGCAGCGACAGTAACAGGGGGCGTAATTCACCCCTCCACTTT; cdr3_aa: CASSDSNRGRNSPLHF
cdr3_length: 15; v_call: TRBV7-3; j_call: TRBJ2-7; clone_size: .; d_call: TRBD2; cdr3_nt: TGTGCCAGCAGCCCCTCTAGCGGGGGGTTCTACGAGCAGTACTTC; cdr3_aa: CASSPSSGGFYEQYF
cdr3_length: 14; v_call: TRBV20-1; j_call: TRBJ2-5; clone_size: .; d_call: .; cdr3_nt: TGCAGTGCTAGAGTCGACGGAGTAAAAGAGACCCAGTACTTC; cdr3_aa: CSARVDGVKETQYF
cdr3_length: 17; v_call: TRBV7-2; j_call: TRBJ2-3; clone_size: many; d_call: TRBD2; cdr3_nt: TGTGCCAGCAGCTCATCGACTAGCGGGGTCTTCACAGATACGCAGTATTTT; cdr3_aa: CASSSSTSGVFTDTQYF
cdr3_length: 13; v_call: TRBV7-2; j_call: TRBJ1-1; clone_size: many; d_call: .; cdr3_nt: TGTGCCAGCAGCTTAATGGGGAACACTGAAGCTTTCTTT; cdr3_aa: CASSLMGNTEAFF
cdr3_length: 16; v_call: TRBV7-8; j_call: TRBJ2-7; clone_size: many; d_call: TRBD2; cdr3_nt: TGTGCCAGCAGCTTACCGGCTAGCGGGAGATTTTACGAGCAGTACTTC; cdr3_aa: CASSLPASGRFYEQYF
cdr3_length: 16; v_call: TRBV19; j_call: TRBJ2-1; clone_size: many; d_call: .; cdr3_nt: TGTGCCAGTACCCCACGGGGGCATAGCTCCTACAATGAGCAGTTCTTC; cdr3_aa: CASTPRGHSSYNEQFF
cdr3_length: 13; v_call: TRBV29-1; j_call: TRBJ2-3; clone_size: few; d_call: TRBD1; cdr3_nt: TGCAGCGTGGGGACAGGTAGCGCAGATACGCAGTATTTT; cdr3_aa: CSVGTGSADTQYF
cdr3_length: 14; v_call: TRBV4-2; j_call: TRBJ1-1; clone_size: many; d_call: .; cdr3_nt: TGTGCCAGCAGCCATATGAGGGTTAACACTGAAGCTTTCTTT; cdr3_aa: CASSHMRVNTEAFF
cdr3_length: 11; v_call: TRBV24-1; j_call: TRBJ1-1; clone_size: many; d_call: .; cdr3_nt: TGTGCCACCAGGGCGGAGACTGAAGCTTTCTTT; cdr3_aa: CATRAETEAFF
cdr3_length: 13; v_call: TRBV7-2; j_call: TRBJ2-2; clone_size: many; d_call: .; cdr3_nt: TGTGCCAGCAGCCCAGTCCCCACCGGGGAGCTGTTTTTT; cdr3_aa: CASSPVPTGELFF
cdr3_length: 13; v_call: TRBV6-2/TRBV6-3; j_call: TRBJ1-2; clone_size: few; d_call: .; cdr3_nt: TGTGCCAGCAGCCCGCGACAGATTAATGGCTACACCTTC; cdr3_aa: CASSPRQINGYTF
cdr3_length: 13; v_call: TRBV29-1; j_call: TRBJ1-1; clone_size: .; d_call: TRBD1; cdr3_nt: TGCAGCGTTGAGTCCCTGACAGGGACTGAAGCTTTCTTT; cdr3_aa: CSVESLTGTEAFF
cdr3_length: 16; v_call: TRBV11-3; j_call: TRBJ2-5; clone_size: few; d_call: .; cdr3_nt: TGTGCCAGCAGCTTAGGGCGGGGGCTGGGCCAAGAGACCCAGTACTTC; cdr3_aa: CASSLGRGLGQETQYF
cdr3_length: 13; v_call: TRBV29-1; j_call: TRBJ2-3; clone_size: few; d_call: TRBD1; cdr3_nt: TGCAGCGTTGACAGGGGGAGCACAGATACGCAGTATTTT; cdr3_aa: CSVDRGSTDTQYF
cdr3_length: 14; v_call: TRBV11-2; j_call: TRBJ2-7; clone_size: .; d_call: TRBD1; cdr3_nt: TGTGCCAGCAGCCTCTCAGGGACAGACGGAGAGCAGTACTTC; cdr3_aa: CASSLSGTDGEQYF
cdr3_length: 12; v_call: TRBV2; j_call: TRBJ2-1; clone_size: many; d_call: .; cdr3_nt: TGTGCCAGTGGAGGGGCAGCCAATGAGCAGTTCTTC; cdr3_aa: CASGGAANEQFF
cdr3_length: 17; v_call: TRBV12-3/TRBV12-4; j_call: TRBJ2-7; clone_size: many; d_call: TRBD1; cdr3_nt: TGTGCCAGCAGTTTATTGTGGGACAGGGGGATCACCTACGAGCAGTACTTC; cdr3_aa: CASSLLWDRGITYEQYF
cdr3_length: 14; v_call: TRBV20-1; j_call: TRBJ2-5; clone_size: .; d_call: TRBD2; cdr3_nt: TGCAGTGCTAGGACTAGCGGGGGGCAAGAGACCCAGTACTTC; cdr3_aa: CSARTSGGQETQYF
cdr3_length: 14; v_call: TRBV4-3; j_call: TRBJ2-3; clone_size: many; d_call: .; cdr3_nt: TGCGCCAGCAGCCAGCGGGGGCTCACAGATACGCAGTATTTT; cdr3_aa: CASSQRGLTDTQYF
cdr3_length: 16; v_call: TRBV5-1; j_call: TRBJ2-1; clone_size: few; d_call: .; cdr3_nt: TGCGCCAGCACCCTCGGCCGAACGGCAGTTGGGAATGAGCAGTTCTTC; cdr3_aa: CASTLGRTAVGNEQFF
cdr3_length: 15; v_call: TRBV7-2; j_call: TRBJ2-7; clone_size: .; d_call: .; cdr3_nt: TGTGCCAGCAGCTTAGAGTGGACCGCCCTCGTCGAGCAGTACTTC; cdr3_aa: CASSLEWTALVEQYF
cdr3_length: 15; v_call: TRBV7-2; j_call: TRBJ2-1; clone_size: many; d_call: TRBD1; cdr3_nt: TGTGCCAGCAGCTTAGACAGGGGATCCTACAATGAGCAGTTCTTC; cdr3_aa: CASSLDRGSYNEQFF
cdr3_length: 14; v_call: TRBV7-3; j_call: TRBJ2-6; clone_size: many; d_call: .; cdr3_nt: TGTGCCAGCAGCCCAAGCTCTGGGGCCAACGTCCTGACTTTC; cdr3_aa: CASSPSSGANVLTF
cdr3_length: 11; v_call: TRBV29-1; j_call: TRBJ2-3; clone_size: many; d_call: .; cdr3_nt: TGCAGCGTTCAGGACACAGATACGCAGTATTTT; cdr3_aa: CSVQDTDTQYF
cdr3_length: 16; v_call: TRBV2; j_call: TRBJ2-5; clone_size: many; d_call: .; cdr3_nt: TGTGCCAGCAGTGAACAAATTGGGAGTTGGCAAGAGACCCAGTACTTC; cdr3_aa: CASSEQIGSWQETQYF
cdr3_length: 14; v_call: TRBV15; j_call: TRBJ1-6; clone_size: .; d_call: .; cdr3_nt: TGTGCCACCAGCAGAGACAGGGCAAATTCACCCCTCCACTTT; cdr3_aa: CATSRDRANSPLHF
cdr3_length: 13; v_call: TRBV20-1; j_call: TRBJ1-5; clone_size: many; d_call: .; cdr3_nt: TGCAGTGCCTTAGTGGGAGGCAATCAGCCCCAGCATTTT; cdr3_aa: CSALVGGNQPQHF
cdr3_length: 19; v_call: TRBV7-3; j_call: TRBJ2-1; clone_size: .; d_call: .; cdr3_nt: TGTGCCAGCAGCCCATTCCCCTCCTCGGGAAGGAGCTCCTACAATGAGCAGTTCTTC; cdr3_aa: CASSPFPSSGRSSYNEQFF
cdr3_length: 14; v_call: TRBV11-2; j_call: TRBJ2-2; clone_size: many; d_call: TRBD2; cdr3_nt: TGTGCCAGCCGCCTAGCGGGGGGCCACGGGGAGCTGTTTTTT; cdr3_aa: CASRLAGGHGELFF
cdr3_length: 13; v_call: TRBV7-2; j_call: TRBJ2-1; clone_size: many; d_call: .; cdr3_nt: TGTGCGAGCAGCATACAAGCTTGGAATGAGCAGTTCTTC; cdr3_aa: CASSIQAWNEQFF
cdr3_length: 13; v_call: TRBV7-6; j_call: TRBJ1-2; clone_size: few; d_call: .; cdr3_nt: TGTGCCAGCAGCTTAGCTGGGGGGGATGGCTACACCTTC; cdr3_aa: CASSLAGGDGYTF